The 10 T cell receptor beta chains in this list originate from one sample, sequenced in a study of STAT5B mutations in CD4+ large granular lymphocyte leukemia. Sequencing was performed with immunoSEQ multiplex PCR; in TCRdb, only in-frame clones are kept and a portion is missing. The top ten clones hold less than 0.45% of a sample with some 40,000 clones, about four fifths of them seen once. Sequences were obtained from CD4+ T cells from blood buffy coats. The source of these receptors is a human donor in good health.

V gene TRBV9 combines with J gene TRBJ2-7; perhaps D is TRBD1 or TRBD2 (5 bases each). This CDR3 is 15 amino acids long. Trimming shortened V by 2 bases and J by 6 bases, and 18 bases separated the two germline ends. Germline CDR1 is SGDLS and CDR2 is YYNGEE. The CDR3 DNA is TGTGCCAGCAGCGTCGCCGGGACCCCATCACCCGAGCAGTACTTC. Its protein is CASSVAGTPSPEQYF.

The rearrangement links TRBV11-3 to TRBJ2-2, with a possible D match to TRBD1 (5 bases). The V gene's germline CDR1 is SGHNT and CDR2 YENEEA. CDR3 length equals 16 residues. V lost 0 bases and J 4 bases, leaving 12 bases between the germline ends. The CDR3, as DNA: TGTGCCAGCAGCTTAGATATAGGGGAAGTCACCGGGGAGCTGTTTTTT. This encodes CASSLDIGEVTGELFF.

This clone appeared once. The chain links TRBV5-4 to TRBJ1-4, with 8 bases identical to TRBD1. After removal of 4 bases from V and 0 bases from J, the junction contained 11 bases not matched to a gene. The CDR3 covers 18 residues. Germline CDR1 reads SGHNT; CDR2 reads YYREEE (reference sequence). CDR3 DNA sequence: TGTGCCAGCAGCCCCCCCCCGGGACAGGCCACAACTAATGAAAAACTGTTTTTT. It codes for CASSPPPGQATTNEKLFF.

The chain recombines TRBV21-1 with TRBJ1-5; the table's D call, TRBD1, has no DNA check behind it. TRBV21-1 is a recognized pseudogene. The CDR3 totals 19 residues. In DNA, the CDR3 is TGTGCCAGCAGCAAAGTGAGTCCGGCAGGGCGAATCGGCAATCAGCCCCAGCATTTT. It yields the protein CASSKVSPAGRIGNQPQHF.

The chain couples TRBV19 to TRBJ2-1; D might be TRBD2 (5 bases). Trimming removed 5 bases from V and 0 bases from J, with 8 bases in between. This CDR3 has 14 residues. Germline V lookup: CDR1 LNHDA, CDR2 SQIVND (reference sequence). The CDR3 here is CASSPAVSYNEQFF. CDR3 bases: TGTGCCAGTAGTCCAGCGGTCTCCTACAATGAGCAGTTCTTC.

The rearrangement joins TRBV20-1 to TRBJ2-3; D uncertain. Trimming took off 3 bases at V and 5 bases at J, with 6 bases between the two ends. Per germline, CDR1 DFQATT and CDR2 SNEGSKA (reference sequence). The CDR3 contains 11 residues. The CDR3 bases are TGCAGTGCTAGTCGACGAGATACGCAGTATTTT. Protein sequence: CSASRRDTQYF.

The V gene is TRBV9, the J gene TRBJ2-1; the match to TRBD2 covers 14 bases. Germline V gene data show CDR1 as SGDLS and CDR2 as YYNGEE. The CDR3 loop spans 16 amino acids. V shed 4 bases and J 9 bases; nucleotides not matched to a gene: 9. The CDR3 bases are TGTGCCAGCAGCCACGGACGGACTAGCGGGGGGATTGAGCAGTTCTTC. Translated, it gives CASSHGRTSGGIEQFF.

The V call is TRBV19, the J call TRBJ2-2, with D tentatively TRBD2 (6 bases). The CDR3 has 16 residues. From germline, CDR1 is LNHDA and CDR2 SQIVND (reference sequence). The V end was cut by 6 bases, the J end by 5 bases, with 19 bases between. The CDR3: CASRSEGQGGTGELFF. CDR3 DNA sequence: TGTGCCAGTAGGTCGGAGGGGCAGGGAGGTACCGGGGAGCTGTTTTTT.

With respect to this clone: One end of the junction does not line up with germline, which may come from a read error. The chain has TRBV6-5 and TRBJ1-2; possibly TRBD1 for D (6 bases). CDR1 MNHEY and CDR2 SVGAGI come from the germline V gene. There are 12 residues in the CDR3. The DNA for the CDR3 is TGTGCCAGCAGTTCCATGGAGGGGGGGTTCTCCTTC. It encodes CASSSMEGGFSF.

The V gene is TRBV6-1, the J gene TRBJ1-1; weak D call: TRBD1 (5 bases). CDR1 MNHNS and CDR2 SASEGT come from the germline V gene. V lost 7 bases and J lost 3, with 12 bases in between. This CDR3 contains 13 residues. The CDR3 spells CASNRLGDTEAFF. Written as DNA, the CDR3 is TGTGCCAGCAACCGGTTGGGGGACACTGAAGCTTTCTTT.